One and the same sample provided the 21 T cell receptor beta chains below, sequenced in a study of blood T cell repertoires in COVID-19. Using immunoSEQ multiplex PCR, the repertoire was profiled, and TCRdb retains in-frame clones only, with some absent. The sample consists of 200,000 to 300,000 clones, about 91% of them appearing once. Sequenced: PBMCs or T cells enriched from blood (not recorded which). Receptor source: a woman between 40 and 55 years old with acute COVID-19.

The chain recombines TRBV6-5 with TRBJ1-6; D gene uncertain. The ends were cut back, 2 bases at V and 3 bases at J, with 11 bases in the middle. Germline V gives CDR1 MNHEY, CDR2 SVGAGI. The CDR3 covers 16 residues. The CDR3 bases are TGTGCCAGCAGTTACACCCCGCCCGGCTATAATTCACCCCTCCACTTT. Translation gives CASSYTPPGYNSPLHF.

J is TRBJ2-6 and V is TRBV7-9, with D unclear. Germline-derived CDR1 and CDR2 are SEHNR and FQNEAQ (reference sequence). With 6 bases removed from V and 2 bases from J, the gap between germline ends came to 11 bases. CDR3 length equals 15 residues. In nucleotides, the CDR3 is TGTGCCAGCAGTCGCAACTTTGCTGGGGCCAACGTCCTGACTTTC. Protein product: CASSRNFAGANVLTF.

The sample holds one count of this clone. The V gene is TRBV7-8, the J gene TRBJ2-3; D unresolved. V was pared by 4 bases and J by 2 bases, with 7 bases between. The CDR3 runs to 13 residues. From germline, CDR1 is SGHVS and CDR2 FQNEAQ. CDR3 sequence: CASSSQLTDTQYF. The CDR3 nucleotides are TGTGCCAGCAGCTCCCAACTCACAGATACGCAGTATTTT.

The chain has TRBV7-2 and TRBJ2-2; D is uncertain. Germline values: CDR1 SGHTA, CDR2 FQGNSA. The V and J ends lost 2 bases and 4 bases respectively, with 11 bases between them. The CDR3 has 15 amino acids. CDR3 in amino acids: CASSLQVTFTGELFF. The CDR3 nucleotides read TGTGCCAGCAGCTTACAGGTGACATTCACCGGGGAGCTGTTTTTT.

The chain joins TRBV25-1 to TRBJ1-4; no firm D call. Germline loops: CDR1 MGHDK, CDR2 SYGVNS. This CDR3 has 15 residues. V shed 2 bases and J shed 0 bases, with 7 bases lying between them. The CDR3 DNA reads TGTGCCAGCAGTGAAGCCGGAGCAACTAATGAAAAACTGTTTTTT. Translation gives CASSEAGATNEKLFF.

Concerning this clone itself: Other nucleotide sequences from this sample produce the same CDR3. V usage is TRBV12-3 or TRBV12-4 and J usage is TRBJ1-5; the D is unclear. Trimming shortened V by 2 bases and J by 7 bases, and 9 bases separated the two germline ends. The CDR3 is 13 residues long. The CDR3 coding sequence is TGTGCCAGCAGTTTAACTGGCGGGCAGCCCCAGCATTTT. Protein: CASSLTGGQPQHF.

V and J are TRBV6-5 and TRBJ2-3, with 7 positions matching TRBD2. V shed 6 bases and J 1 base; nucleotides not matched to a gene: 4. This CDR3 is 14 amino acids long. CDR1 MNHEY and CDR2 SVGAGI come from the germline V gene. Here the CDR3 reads CASRGGRGTDTQYF. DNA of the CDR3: TGTGCCAGCAGGGGGGGGAGGGGCACAGATACGCAGTATTTT.

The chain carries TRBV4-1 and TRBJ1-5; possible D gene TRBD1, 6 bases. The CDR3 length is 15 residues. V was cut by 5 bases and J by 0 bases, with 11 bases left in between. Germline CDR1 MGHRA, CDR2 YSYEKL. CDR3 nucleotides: TGCGCCAGCAGCACCTCAGGGGATAGCAATCAGCCCCAGCATTTT. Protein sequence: CASSTSGDSNQPQHF.

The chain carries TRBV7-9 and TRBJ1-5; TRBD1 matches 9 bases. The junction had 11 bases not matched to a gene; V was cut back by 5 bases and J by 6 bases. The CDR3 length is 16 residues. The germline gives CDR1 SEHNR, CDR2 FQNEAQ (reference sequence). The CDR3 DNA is TGTGCCAGCAGCCCCGGGGTGACAGGGGGAGGTCAGCCCCAGCATTTT. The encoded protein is CASSPGVTGGGQPQHF.

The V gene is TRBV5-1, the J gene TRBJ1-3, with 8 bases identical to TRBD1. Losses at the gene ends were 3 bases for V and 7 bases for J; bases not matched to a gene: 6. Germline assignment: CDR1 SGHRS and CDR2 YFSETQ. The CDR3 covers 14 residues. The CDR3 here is CASSSTTGANTIYF. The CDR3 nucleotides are TGCGCCAGCAGCTCGACGACAGGGGCCAACACCATATATTTT.

The DNA of the CDR3 is TGTGCCTGGAGTCCACAGGGGGAACAGCCCCAGCATTTT. Its protein product is CAWSPQGEQPQHF. The rearrangement uses TRBV30 and TRBJ1-5; 8 nucleotides line up with TRBD1. Germline CDR1 reads GTSNPN; CDR2 reads SVGIG (reference sequence). The CDR3 spans 13 residues. The ends lost 2 bases at V and 7 bases at J; junction bases unmatched: 4.

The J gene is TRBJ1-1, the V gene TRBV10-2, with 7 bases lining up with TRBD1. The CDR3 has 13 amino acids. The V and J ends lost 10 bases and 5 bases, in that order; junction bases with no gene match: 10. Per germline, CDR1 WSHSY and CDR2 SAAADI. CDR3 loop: CATTQQGWTEAFF. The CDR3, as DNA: TGCGCCACCACCCAACAGGGGTGGACTGAAGCTTTCTTT.

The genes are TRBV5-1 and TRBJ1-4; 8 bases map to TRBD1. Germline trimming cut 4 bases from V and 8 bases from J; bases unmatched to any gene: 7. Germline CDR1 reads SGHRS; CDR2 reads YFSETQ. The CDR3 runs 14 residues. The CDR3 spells CASSPGTGQEKLFF. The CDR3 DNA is TGCGCCAGCAGCCCCGGGACAGGCCAAGAAAAACTGTTTTTT.

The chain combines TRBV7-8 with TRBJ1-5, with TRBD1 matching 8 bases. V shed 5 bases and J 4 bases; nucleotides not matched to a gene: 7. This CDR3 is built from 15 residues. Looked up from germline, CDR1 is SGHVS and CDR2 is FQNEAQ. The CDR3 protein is CASSPYRGTNQPQHF. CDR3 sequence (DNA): TGTGCCAGCAGCCCTTACAGGGGGACAAATCAGCCCCAGCATTTT.

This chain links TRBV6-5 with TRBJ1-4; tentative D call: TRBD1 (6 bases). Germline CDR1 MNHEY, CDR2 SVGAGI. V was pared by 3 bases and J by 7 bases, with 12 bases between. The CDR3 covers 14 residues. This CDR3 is CASSYDLGGEKLFF. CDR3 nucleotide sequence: TGTGCCAGCAGTTATGACTTAGGGGGTGAAAAACTGTTTTTT.

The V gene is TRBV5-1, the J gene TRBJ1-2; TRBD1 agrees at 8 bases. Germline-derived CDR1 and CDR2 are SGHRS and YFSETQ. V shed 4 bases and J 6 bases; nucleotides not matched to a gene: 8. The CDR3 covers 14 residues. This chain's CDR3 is CASSTPTGEDGYTF. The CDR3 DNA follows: TGCGCCAGCAGCACCCCGACAGGGGAGGATGGCTACACCTTC. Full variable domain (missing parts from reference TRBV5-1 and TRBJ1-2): KAGVTQTPRYLIKTRGQQVTLSCSPISGHRSVSWYQQTPGQGLQFLFEYFSETQRNKGNFPGRFSGRQFSNSRSEMNVSTLELGDSALYLCASSTPTGEDGYTFGSGTRLTVV.

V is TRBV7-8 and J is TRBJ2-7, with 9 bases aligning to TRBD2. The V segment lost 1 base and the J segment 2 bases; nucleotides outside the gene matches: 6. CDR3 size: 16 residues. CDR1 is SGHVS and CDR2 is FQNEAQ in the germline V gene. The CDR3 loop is CASSLVSGLATYEQYF. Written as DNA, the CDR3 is TGTGCCAGCAGCTTAGTGTCGGGACTAGCAACCTACGAGCAGTACTTC. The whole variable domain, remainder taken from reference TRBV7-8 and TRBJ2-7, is GAGVSQSPRYKVAKRGQDVALRCDPISGHVSLFWYQQALGQGPEFLTYFQNEAQLDKSGLPSDRFFAERPEGSVSTLKIQRTQQEDSAVYLCASSLVSGLATYEQYFGPGTRLTVT.

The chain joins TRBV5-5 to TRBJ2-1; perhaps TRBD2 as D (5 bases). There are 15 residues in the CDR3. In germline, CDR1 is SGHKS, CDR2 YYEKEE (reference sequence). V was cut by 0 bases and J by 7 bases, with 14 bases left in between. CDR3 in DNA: TGTGCCAGCAGCTTGGCTCCCGGGATTCAAAATGAGCAGTTCTTC. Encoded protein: CASSLAPGIQNEQFF.

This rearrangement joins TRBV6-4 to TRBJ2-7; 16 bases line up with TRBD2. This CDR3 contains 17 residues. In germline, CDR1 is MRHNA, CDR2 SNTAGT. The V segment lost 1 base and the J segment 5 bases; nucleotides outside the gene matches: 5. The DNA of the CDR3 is TGTGCCAGCAGTGACTTCGGGACTAGCGGGAGGGTGGACGAGCAGTACGTC. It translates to CASSDFGTSGRVDEQYV.

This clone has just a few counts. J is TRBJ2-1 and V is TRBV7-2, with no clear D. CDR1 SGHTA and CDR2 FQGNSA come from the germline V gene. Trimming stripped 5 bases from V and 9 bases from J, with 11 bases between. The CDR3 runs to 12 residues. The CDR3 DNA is TGTGCCAGCAGCCACCCAGGAAGTGAGCAGTTCTTC. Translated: CASSHPGSEQFF.

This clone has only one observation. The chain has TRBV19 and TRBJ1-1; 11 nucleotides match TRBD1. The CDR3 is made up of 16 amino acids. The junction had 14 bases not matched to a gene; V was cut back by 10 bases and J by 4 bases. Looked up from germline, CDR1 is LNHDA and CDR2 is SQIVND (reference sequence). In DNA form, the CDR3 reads TGTGCCACTGGACAGGGGGCGAATATAATAGGCACTGAAGCTTTCTTT. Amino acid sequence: CATGQGANIIGTEAFF.